Each of the 4 T cell receptor beta chains below was sequenced from the same sample in a study of T-cell reconstitution after alpha-beta-depleted transplantation in children. Unique molecular identifiers were incorporated when the TCRbeta library was constructed. Using its own MiXCR run on the PCR reads, TCRdb lists one record per CDR3 protein. The sample has approximately 510,000 distinct CDR3 sequences; approximately 20% are singletons. The specimen comprised PBMCs from the stem cell graft donor, sampled from the stem cell graft. These receptors all stem from a human donor who donated a stem cell graft to a child with acute lymphoblastic leukemia.

In the case of this clonotype: Mismatch with germline at one junction end may stem from a read error. The rearrangement links TRBV4-1 to TRBJ2-7; D may correspond to TRBD1 or TRBD2 (5 bases each). Germline V CDR1 and CDR2: MGHRA, YSYEKL. The CDR3 consists of 14 residues. CDR3 residues: CASIQVSGRYEQYF. Here the CDR3 DNA reads TGCGCCAGCATCCAAGTCTCGGGGCGGTACGAGCAGTACTTC.

The V and J genes are TRBV5-1 and TRBJ2-2, with 7 bases matching TRBD2. The J segment lost 6 bases and the V segment lost 5 bases, leaving 10 bases of the junction unmatched. Germline-derived CDR1 and CDR2 are SGHRS and YFSETQ. CDR3 size: 15 residues. The DNA of the CDR3 is TGCGCCAGCAGAGGTGTCAGCGGGATCGCCGGGGAGCTGTTTTTT. This gives the protein CASRGVSGIAGELFF.

This sequence joins TRBV7-2 and TRBJ2-1, with D maybe TRBD1 (6 bases). V lost 3 bases and J 7 bases, leaving 10 bases between the germline ends. Germline loops: CDR1 SGHTA, CDR2 FQGNSA. The CDR3 totals 13 residues. The CDR3 region is CASSFYQGNEQFF. The CDR3 nucleotides read TGTGCCAGCAGCTTTTACCAGGGGAATGAGCAGTTCTTC. Based on the CDR3 plus reference TRBV7-2 and TRBJ2-1, the full variable domain is GAGVSQSPSNKVTEKGKDVELRCDPISGHTALYWYRQSLGQGLEFLIYFQGNSAPDKSGLPSDRFSAERTGGSVSTLTIQRTQQEDSAVYLCASSFYQGNEQFFGPGTRLTVL.

The V gene is TRBV5-1, the J gene TRBJ2-1; D is unclear. The V gene lost 9 bases and the J gene lost 7 bases, with 23 bases spanning the gap. Germline V lookup: CDR1 SGHRS, CDR2 YFSETQ. The CDR3 length is 15 residues. CDR3 DNA: TGCGCCACCTCATTCGGGTCGCCTACCTTTAATGAGCAGTTCTTC. This codes for CATSFGSPTFNEQFF. Variable domain in full (rest from reference TRBV5-1 and TRBJ2-1): KAGVTQTPRYLIKTRGQQVTLSCSPISGHRSVSWYQQTPGQGLQFLFEYFSETQRNKGNFPGRFSGRQFSNSRSEMNVSTLELGDSALYLCATSFGSPTFNEQFFGPGTRLTVL.